This T cell receptor beta chain was sequenced for a study of blood T cell repertoires in COVID-19. This CDR3 comprises 16 residues. The V and J ends lost 4 bases and 5 bases, in that order; junction bases with no gene match: 8. In germline, CDR1 is MNHEY, CDR2 SMNVEV (reference sequence). Method: immunoSEQ multiplex PCR; TCRdb's copy keeps in-frame clones and lacks some. The sample has 310,000 or so clones, around 91% seen once. The chain is built from TRBV27 and TRBJ2-5, with 12 bases that match TRBD2. The material sequenced was PBMCs or T cells enriched from blood (not recorded which). The TCR comes from a woman between 40 and 50 years old who had recovered from COVID-19. The CDR3 protein is CASSSSLAGGGETQYF. The CDR3 region has the DNA TGTGCCAGCAGTTCGAGTCTAGCGGGAGGGGGGGAGACCCAGTACTTC.